The rows below give T cell receptor beta chains drawn from one sample of a study of blood T cell repertoires in COVID-19. TCRdb's copy holds only in-frame clones and misses some; the assay was immunoSEQ multiplex PCR. Here the sample spans tens of thousands of clones, 89% being singletons. The sequencing sample was made of peripheral blood. These receptors were collected from a human donor in a cohort sampled during active COVID-19. Each CDR3 is given with its conserved first and last residue. The order of the fields is J gene, D gene, V gene, clone size, CDR3 DNA, CDR3 protein. D genes are given only for firm matches. Expanded clones get a size class; other rows say once, few or many, or leave the size out.

TRBJ2-5	NA	TRBV12-3/TRBV12-4	NA	TGTGCCAGCAGCGAAACAGGGACCCAGTACTTC	CASSETGTQYF
TRBJ2-1	NA	TRBV4-1	NA	TGCGCCAGCAGCCCCATTATGGGGGGAAGCTTCTCCTACAATGAGCAGTTCTTC	CASSPIMGGSFSYNEQFF
TRBJ2-5	TRBD1	TRBV6-2/TRBV6-3	NA	TGTGCCAGCAGTTACACAGGACAGGAGAAGACCCAGTACTTC	CASSYTGQEKTQYF
TRBJ2-6	NA	TRBV29-1	NA	TGCAGCGTCGCGCTCGCAGGGGCCAACGTCCTGACTTTC	CSVALAGANVLTF
TRBJ2-1	TRBD2	TRBV11-2	NA	TGTGCCAGCAGCTTAGTTCAAGCGGGAGGGCGGGGTGAGCAGTTCTTC	CASSLVQAGGRGEQFF
TRBJ1-1	NA	TRBV19	NA	TGTGCCAGGATAACCCCCTGCAGGGTAAACACTGAAGCTTTCTTT	CARITPCRVNTEAFF
TRBJ2-3	TRBD2	TRBV9	NA	TGTGCCAGCAGCGTTACCGGGACTAGCGGGAGTACGCAGTATTTT	CASSVTGTSGSTQYF
TRBJ1-1	NA	TRBV7-2	NA	TGTGCCAGCAGCCGGGAAAGGGCGACAAACACTGAAGCTTTCTTT	CASSRERATNTEAFF
TRBJ2-3	TRBD2	TRBV7-3	NA	TGTGCCAGCAGCTTAACGCCAGCGGGAGCTCCTTTCGAGGGAGATACGCAGTATTTT	CASSLTPAGAPFEGDTQYF
TRBJ2-1	TRBD2	TRBV2	NA	TGTGCCAGCAGATACGGGACTAGCGGGAGGATGGTGAATGAGCAGTTCTTC	CASRYGTSGRMVNEQFF
TRBJ2-1	TRBD2	TRBV11-1	NA	TGTGCCAGCAGCAAAATATCTAGCGGGGGGGTCTTTGAGCAGTTCTTC	CASSKISSGGVFEQFF
TRBJ2-7	NA	TRBV5-1	few	TGCGCCAGCAGCTCGGGGCAGGGGACCTCCTACGAGCAGTACTTC	CASSSGQGTSYEQYF
TRBJ1-1	NA	TRBV11-2	NA	TGTGCCAGCAGCTGGGGCCTTGAAGCTTTCTTT	CASSWGLEAFF
TRBJ2-1	NA	TRBV7-2	NA	TGTGCCAGCAGAACTAGAATTGGTGAGCAGTTCTTC	CASRTRIGEQFF
TRBJ2-1	NA	TRBV15	NA	TGTGCCACCAGCAGAGTCTCGGGTGGTGAGCAGTTCTTC	CATSRVSGGEQFF
TRBJ1-5	TRBD1	TRBV19	NA	TGTGCCAGTACCGCCCCGACAGGGACTCGTCGTAGCAATCAGCCCCAGCATTTT	CASTAPTGTRRSNQPQHF
TRBJ2-3	NA	TRBV6-4	NA	TGTGCCAGCAGCGTAGCCCCGGTCGGGGGGCGGGGGACCATGGATACGCAGTATTTT	CASSVAPVGGRGTMDTQYF
TRBJ2-5	TRBD2	TRBV13	NA	TGTGCCAGCAGCTTTTTGCCTAGCGGAGGGGAGTACCAAGAGACCCAGTACTTC	CASSFLPSGGEYQETQYF
TRBJ2-5	NA	TRBV19	NA	TGTGCCAGTAGTAGGTCAGGGGTGGAAGAGACCCAGTACTTC	CASSRSGVEETQYF
TRBJ1-1	TRBD1	TRBV6-5	NA	TGTGCCAGCAGGATCGGGACAGGGGACACTGAAGCTTTCTTT	CASRIGTGDTEAFF
TRBJ2-7	NA	TRBV5-6	few	TGTGCCAGCAGCGTTGACAGCCACTCCTACGAGCAGTACTTC	CASSVDSHSYEQYF
TRBJ2-3	TRBD2	TRBV10-1	NA	TGCGCCAGCACCGGCTCGACTAGCGGGGGCACAGATACGCAGTATTTT	CASTGSTSGGTDTQYF
TRBJ2-7	TRBD2	TRBV11-3	NA	TGTGCCAGCAGCGGGAGGGGAGGCGAGCAGTACTTC	CASSGRGGEQYF
TRBJ1-5	NA	TRBV4-1	once	TGCGCCAGCAGCCAAGATTCTCTCTATTGGGGGGTGGGTAATCAGCCCCAGCATTTT	CASSQDSLYWGVGNQPQHF
TRBJ1-1	NA	TRBV14	NA	TGTGCCAGCAGCCCACAGAGGGGGAAGAACACTGAAGCTTTCTTT	CASSPQRGKNTEAFF
TRBJ2-5	NA	TRBV29-1	NA	TGCAGCGTTGATCGGGAGACCCAGTACTTC	CSVDRETQYF
TRBJ1-6	NA	TRBV11-2	once	TGTGCCACCGGACTTCCCCTCCACTTT	CATGLPLHF
TRBJ2-3	NA	TRBV6-2/TRBV6-3	NA	TGTGCCAGCAGTTATGCAGATCCAGATACGCAGTATTTT	CASSYADPDTQYF
TRBJ2-1	NA	TRBV9	NA	TGTGCCAGCAGCGTAGGGTGGCTCCTCAATGAGCAGTTCTTC	CASSVGWLLNEQFF
TRBJ2-6	NA	TRBV2	NA	TGTGCCAGCAGGAGGGGGTCTGGGGCCAACGTCCTGACTTTC	CASRRGSGANVLTF
TRBJ2-7	NA	TRBV27	NA	TGTGCCAGCAGTTCGGGACACATCTCCTACGAGCAGTACTTC	CASSSGHISYEQYF
TRBJ2-2	TRBD2	TRBV7-3	NA	TGTGCCAGCAGCTTAGGTAGCGGGATTAACACCGGGGAGCTGTTTTTT	CASSLGSGINTGELFF
TRBJ2-7	NA	TRBV29-1	NA	TGCAGCATCACTCTGGGACTGGAGCAGTACTTC	CSITLGLEQYF
TRBJ2-2	TRBD2	TRBV5-1	NA	TGCGCCAGCAGCCCACTAGCGGGGTCGAACACCGGGGAGCTGTTTTTT	CASSPLAGSNTGELFF
TRBJ1-3	NA	TRBV7-9	NA	TGTGCCAGCAGCTCACAGGGATTGGACACCATATATTTT	CASSSQGLDTIYF
TRBJ1-4	TRBD1	TRBV2	NA	TGTGCCAGCACCCCCGTGGCCCGGGACAGGGTTAATGAAAAACTGTTTTTT	CASTPVARDRVNEKLFF
TRBJ2-7	TRBD1	TRBV27	once	TGTGCCAGCAGTTTACCCGGGACAGCGACCTACGAGCAGTACTTC	CASSLPGTATYEQYF
TRBJ1-3	NA	TRBV7-2	NA	TGTGCCAGCAGCGCAGACAGATGGGGAAACACCATATATTTT	CASSADRWGNTIYF
TRBJ2-7	TRBD1	TRBV30	NA	TGTGCCTGGAACTCCGGGGACAGGGAAGTATCCTACGAGCAGTACTTC	CAWNSGDREVSYEQYF
TRBJ2-2	TRBD1	TRBV19	NA	TGTGCCAGTAGTATAGAGGGACAGTCGAACACCGGGGAGCTGTTTTTT	CASSIEGQSNTGELFF
TRBJ2-5	NA	TRBV5-1	NA	TGCGCCAGCAGCCAACAGGGAGCGCGAGAGACCCAGTACTTC	CASSQQGARETQYF
TRBJ2-1	NA	TRBV7-8	NA	TGTGCCAGCAGCTCCCAAATTAGCGATAGCTCCTACAATGAGCAGTTCTTC	CASSSQISDSSYNEQFF
TRBJ2-7	TRBD1	TRBV7-2	NA	TGTGCCAGCAGCTTAGGGGGGGGACAGGGTAGCGAGCAGTACTTC	CASSLGGGQGSEQYF
TRBJ2-7	NA	TRBV12-2	NA	TGTGCAAGTCGCTACAAGACAGGGTCTGGCGAGCAGTACTTC	CASRYKTGSGEQYF
TRBJ2-5	TRBD1	TRBV6-5	NA	TGTGCCAGCACCACTCAGACAGGGCAAGAGACCCAGTACTTC	CASTTQTGQETQYF
TRBJ2-1	NA	TRBV4-2	NA	TGTGCCAGCAGCCAAGTCTTCGAGACTCCCCTTGGTGAGCAGTTCTTC	CASSQVFETPLGEQFF
TRBJ2-5	NA	TRBV5-1	NA	TGCGCCAGCAGCGGAACAGACAGAGGGGGACAAAAGTACCAAGAGACCCAGTACTTC	CASSGTDRGGQKYQETQYF
TRBJ2-1	TRBD2	TRBV5-1	NA	TGCGCCAGCAGCACGACCGGGACTAGCGGGAGGGCCAATGAGCAGTTCTTC	CASSTTGTSGRANEQFF